A selection of T cell receptor beta chains follows, all from one sample in a study of CXCR3-negative and CXCR3-positive naive CD8 T cells. Using the 5' RACE reads, TCRdb records one entry per CDR3 protein without DNA. This sample's table reports about 22,000 distinct CDR3 sequences. The source material was memory CD8+ T cells from blood. These receptors were collected from a human donor in good health. Some clones in this sample may be carry-over from other donors' samples. CDR3s include the opening cysteine and the closing phenylalanine or tryptophan. Rows may omit the clone size; those that give it use once, few, many or a size class.

abundance	j_gene	v_gene	CDR3aa
.	TRBJ2-3	TRBV12-3/TRBV12-4	CASSTPPTSGVTDTQYF
.	TRBJ2-3	TRBV6-4	CASSPSGGGTDTQYF
.	TRBJ1-2	TRBV7-9	CASGLSGAFNYGYTF
.	TRBJ2-7	TRBV7-8	CASSLEPVYEQYF
.	TRBJ2-1	TRBV10-3	CAISAKGDEQFF
.	TRBJ1-6	TRBV6-4	CASSPQGADNSPLHF
.	TRBJ2-3	TRBV6-1	CASSDRPGSTDTQYF
.	TRBJ1-1	TRBV4-3	CASSPSHLDHTEAFF
.	TRBJ2-7	TRBV6-2/TRBV6-3	CASSYSTVGPDEQYF
.	TRBJ1-2	TRBV29-1	CSVEDFRREHYGYTF
.	TRBJ2-5	TRBV9	CASSVLGGIQETQYF
.	TRBJ2-7	TRBV7-3	CASSPPATYEQYF
.	TRBJ2-1	TRBV12-3/TRBV12-4	CASSFYGSSYNEQFF
.	TRBJ1-5	TRBV29-1	CSVASGAGQPQHF
.	TRBJ2-3	TRBV11-2	CASRWTGGTDTQYF
.	TRBJ2-5	TRBV20-1	CSARRGVQETQYF
.	TRBJ2-1	TRBV7-3	CASSLTGTYNEQFF
.	TRBJ2-1	TRBV21-1	CASSKGGSDRGHNEQFF
.	TRBJ2-7	TRBV29-1	CSVEYGRTPYEQYF
.	TRBJ2-7	TRBV19	CALGEDYEQYF
.	TRBJ1-4	TRBV4-2	CASSQDNGGGEKLFF
.	TRBJ1-2	TRBV12-3/TRBV12-4	CASSGPGQGNYGYTF
.	TRBJ1-1	TRBV4-1	CASSLWDATEAFF
.	TRBJ2-1	TRBV12-2	CASRYSGGGAVSYNEQFF
.	TRBJ2-2	TRBV29-1	CSVERSRNTGELFF
.	TRBJ2-5	TRBV7-2	CASSSYRGKETQYF
.	TRBJ2-7	TRBV5-1	CASSFEGASYEQYF
.	TRBJ2-3	TRBV29-1	CSVGGRTDTQYF
.	TRBJ1-5	TRBV4-1	CASSQAAGYSNQPQHF
medium-sized	TRBJ2-1	TRBV20-1	CSARLLAAPRSYNEQFF
.	TRBJ1-3	TRBV7-6	CASSSQTEDSGNTIYF
.	TRBJ2-7	TRBV23-1	CASSTGPRQFLTYEQYF
.	TRBJ1-5	TRBV28	CASSPPRMVGQPQHF
.	TRBJ2-7	TRBV12-3/TRBV12-4	CASSGPHTPAYEQYF
.	TRBJ1-6	TRBV7-9	CASSLVGSDSPLHF
.	TRBJ2-1	TRBV20-1	CSAWDRDPYNEQFF
.	TRBJ2-1	TRBV20-1	CSAPGLAEQFF
.	TRBJ1-5	TRBV20-1	CSARGWGEAQPQHF
.	TRBJ2-1	TRBV7-2	CASSLASPLAGYNEQFF
.	TRBJ2-7	TRBV7-9	CASSPLVPGSGEQYF
.	TRBJ1-1	TRBV28	CASSLRQEITEAFF
.	TRBJ2-3	TRBV29-1	CSVFITDTQYF
.	TRBJ2-1	TRBV27	CASSVDSYNEQFF